This T cell receptor beta chain was documented in a study of T cells in Graves' hyperthyroidism and ophthalmopathy. The germline V and J ends were trimmed by 2 bases and 0 bases, with 8 bases remaining between them. This CDR3 is 14 amino acids long. In germline, CDR1 is GTSNPN, CDR2 SVGIG (reference sequence). Authors of the study amplified TCR beta CDR3 regions from RNA transcripts. HTBI primers were employed in a first-round RT-PCR of the TCR CDR3. TCRdb reanalysed the multiplex PCR reads using MiXCR and keeps one entry per CDR3 protein. The table lists 350,000 to 450,000 distinct CDR3 sequences, around 15% of them singletons, with over 25% in the top ten. This clonotype appeared many times.

This clonotype was sampled from a man aged 45-65 years with Graves' ophthalmopathy. The chain links TRBV30 to TRBJ2-1; D call uncertain. The sequenced material came from blood. CDR3 protein: CAWSMGSSYNEQFF. The CDR3 bases are TGTGCCTGGAGTATGGGCAGCTCCTACAATGAGCAGTTCTTC.